The 10 T cell receptor beta chains listed next were all sequenced from one sample in a study of cytomegalovirus exposure and HLA in healthy donors. With 60 Vbeta and 13 Jbeta primers, the PCR was carried out. Assay used: immunoSEQ multiplex PCR; TCRdb lists only in-frame clones, some missing. Among around 76,000 clones listed, 55% to 80% were seen once. Input material: PBMCs. These receptors came from a man in his forties in good health and CMV-seropositive.

As for this clone: A junction end diverges from the germline sequence, so it may reflect a read error. The chain couples TRBV7-7 to TRBJ2-5, with 7 bases identical to TRBD2. Germline CDR1 and CDR2: SSHAT and FNYEAQ (reference sequence). There are 15 residues in the CDR3. CDR3 in DNA: TGTGCTAGCAGCTTAGGTGCTAGCGGTCAAGAGACCCAGTACTTC. Translating gives CASSLGASGQETQYF.

This chain joins TRBV5-4 and TRBJ1-4; D is unclear. The CDR3 runs 16 residues. The germline V gene has CDR1 SGHNT and CDR2 YYREEE (reference sequence). V was clipped by 3 bases and J by 5 bases, with 17 bases between them. CDR3 coding DNA: TGTGCCAGCAGCTCCAACCCCCGGGTCGTAAATGAAAAACTGTTTTTT. Amino acid sequence: CASSSNPRVVNEKLFF.

The gene calls are TRBV5-6 and TRBJ1-2; TRBD1 matches 8 bases. After removal of 2 bases from V and 4 bases from J, the junction contained 7 bases not matched to a gene. The CDR3 runs 15 residues. In germline, CDR1 is SGHDT, CDR2 YYEEEE. The DNA for the CDR3 is TGTGCCAGCAGCTTACCACAGGGGGTTAGCTATGGCTACACCTTC. Translation: CASSLPQGVSYGYTF.

This clone has only a few counts. J is TRBJ2-1 and V is TRBV5-4, with 8 bases that match TRBD2. Unmatched junction bases numbered 4, after V lost 3 bases and J lost 2 bases. Germline lookup yields CDR1 SGHNT and CDR2 YYREEE (reference sequence). There are 15 residues in the CDR3. The CDR3 coding sequence is TGTGCCAGCAGCTCGCGGGGGGCCCCCTACAATGAGCAGTTCTTC. Translating it yields CASSSRGAPYNEQFF.

The sample holds a few counts of this clone. The gene calls are TRBV27 and TRBJ2-2; maybe TRBD1 (5 bases). V lost 1 base and J lost 1, with 10 bases in between. The CDR3 is 16 amino acids. Germline V gives CDR1 MNHEY, CDR2 SMNVEV (reference sequence). The CDR3 here is CASSLWGNLNTGELFF. CDR3 DNA: TGTGCCAGCAGTTTATGGGGCAATTTGAACACCGGGGAGCTGTTTTTT.

The chain joins TRBV6-6 to TRBJ1-5, with D possibly matching TRBD1 (5 bases). CDR3 length equals 15 residues. Trimming left V 6 bases short and J 0 bases short, with 12 bases between. In germline, CDR1 is MNHNY, CDR2 SVGAGI (reference sequence). CDR3 protein: CASSLQGYSNQPQHF. The CDR3 nucleotides read TGTGCCAGCAGCCTCCAGGGTTATAGCAATCAGCCCCAGCATTTT.

This clone was detected a few times. The gene calls are TRBV6-1 and TRBJ1-1, with D perhaps TRBD1 (5 bases). In germline, CDR1 is MNHNS, CDR2 SASEGT. Deletions cut 5 bases from V and 6 bases from J, with 13 bases between. This CDR3 is 13 amino acids long. The CDR3 coding sequence is TGTGCCAGCAGTCCTAACGGGGGACCTGAAGCTTTCTTT. As protein: CASSPNGGPEAFF.

In its sample, this clone was seen a few times. The chain is built from TRBV30 and TRBJ2-7; 9 bases fit TRBD1. V lost 3 bases and J lost 2; bases outside the gene matches: 8. The germline gives CDR1 GTSNPN, CDR2 SVGIG (reference sequence). The CDR3 covers 15 residues. Written as DNA, the CDR3 is TGTGCCTGGAGAAAACAGGGGGCGGGGGCCTACGAGCAGTACTTC. Protein product: CAWRKQGAGAYEQYF.

This sequence joins TRBV19 and TRBJ1-5, with 9 positions matching TRBD1. J was trimmed by 7 bases and V by 3 bases; bases with no gene match: 4. This CDR3 comprises 14 residues. Germline V gives CDR1 LNHDA, CDR2 SQIVND (reference sequence). CDR3 sequence: CASSIGQGRQPQHF. For the CDR3, the DNA is TGTGCCAGTAGTATCGGACAGGGGCGGCAGCCCCAGCATTTT.

In DNA, the CDR3 is TGTGCCAGCAGCCAAGACAGCTATGGCTACACCTTC. This codes for CASSQDSYGYTF. The chain joins TRBV7-3 to TRBJ1-2; tentative D call: TRBD1 (5 bases). V gave up 5 bases and J gave up 4 bases, with 8 bases separating them. The CDR3 length is 12 residues. From germline, CDR1 is SGHTA and CDR2 FQGTGA. The variable domain in full, completed from reference TRBV7-3 and TRBJ1-2, reads GAGVSQTPSNKVTEKGKYVELRCDPISGHTALYWYRQSLGQGPEFLIYFQGTGAADDSGLPNDRFFAVRPEGSVSTLKIQRTERGDSAVYLCASSQDSYGYTFGSGTRLTVV.